These T cell receptor beta chains were read from a single sample in a study of CD8+ T cells in alopecia areata. Some clones are missing from TCRdb's copy, which holds only in-frame ones; the method was immunoSEQ multiplex PCR. The sample carries some 190,000 clones, approximately 49% recorded once. The sample consisted of CD8+ T cells sorted from blood, taken around week 54, from a patient treated with tofacitinib. The receptors were sampled from a human donor with alopecia areata. Both conserved end residues are part of each CDR3. The D gene is left open where the match is weak. Size values are once, few and many counts, or a class for expanded clones, and some rows have none.

CDR3nt | CDR3aa | abundance | j_gene | d_gene | v_gene
TGTGCTAGTGTCCGAGGGGATCAGCCCCAGCATTTT | CASVRGDQPQHF | - | TRBJ1-5 | - | TRBV12-5
TGTGCCACCCGTCCTACAGGGACCTACGAGCAGTACTTC | CATRPTGTYEQYF | - | TRBJ2-7 | - | TRBV7-9
TGCGCCAGCAGCCAACCCGGGACAGGGCGTGAGCAGTACTTC | CASSQPGTGREQYF | - | TRBJ2-7 | TRBD1 | TRBV4-1
TGTGCCAGCAGCCCAGGGCCAGGGTCCACTGAAGCTTTCTTT | CASSPGPGSTEAFF | few | TRBJ1-1 | - | TRBV7-3
TGTGCCAGCAGCTTAGGGAGTTGGGCGGCCTTGGAGACCCAGTACTTC | CASSLGSWAALETQYF | - | TRBJ2-5 | - | TRBV7-9
TGCAGCGTTGAAGAAGTGGGGAGGGCAGGGGGATCCTACGAGCAGTACTTC | CSVEEVGRAGGSYEQYF | - | TRBJ2-7 | - | TRBV29-1
TGTGCCAGCAGCTTAGCAACCGGGGAGGGGTACCTGGTTCCCGATACGCAGTATTTT | CASSLATGEGYLVPDTQYF | - | TRBJ2-3 | TRBD2 | TRBV7-9
TGCGCCAGCAGCTTGGAAAGTCCAACGAACACTGAAGCTTTCTTT | CASSLESPTNTEAFF | few | TRBJ1-1 | - | TRBV5-1
TGTGCCAGCAGCGTCACTGGGGGACGGAACACTGAAGCTTTCTTT | CASSVTGGRNTEAFF | - | TRBJ1-1 | - | TRBV13
TGTGCCAGCAGCTTAGATACAGGGAGCTCCTACAATGAGCAGTTCTTC | CASSLDTGSSYNEQFF | many | TRBJ2-1 | - | TRBV11-2
TGTGCCAGCAGCCCAGTCGACAACTATAATTCACCCCTCCACTTT | CASSPVDNYNSPLHF | - | TRBJ1-6 | - | TRBV11-2
TGTGCCAGCAGAGGGACAGGGGAGTGGACCAAAAACATTCAGTACTTC | CASRGTGEWTKNIQYF | - | TRBJ2-4 | TRBD1 | TRBV2
TGTGCCACCAGCAGCTGGGGATCTAATCAGCCCCAGCATTTT | CATSSWGSNQPQHF | - | TRBJ1-5 | - | TRBV15
TGTGCCAGCAGCCAACCGGGGCCGAGGGACACTGAAGCTTTCTTT | CASSQPGPRDTEAFF | - | TRBJ1-1 | - | TRBV14
TGTGCCAGCAGTTACTCTGAGGGTATCTATGGCTACACCTTC | CASSYSEGIYGYTF | few | TRBJ1-2 | - | TRBV6-5
TGTGCCTGGGAGGACTCCCTAGGAACGACCCAGTACTTC | CAWEDSLGTTQYF | - | TRBJ2-5 | - | TRBV30
TGTGCCAGCAGCTTAGTGGCTACCCATGAGCAGTTCTTC | CASSLVATHEQFF | - | TRBJ2-1 | - | TRBV7-9
TGTGCCAGCAGTTACCACGGACCCAACACTGAAGCTTTCTTT | CASSYHGPNTEAFF | - | TRBJ1-1 | - | TRBV6-6
TGTGCCAGCAGCTTAGGAACAGGATACACAGATACGCAGTATTTT | CASSLGTGYTDTQYF | - | TRBJ2-3 | - | TRBV7-9
TGTGCCAGCAGCTTGGGGGCAGGGGGCAACACTGAAGCTTTCTTT | CASSLGAGGNTEAFF | - | TRBJ1-1 | TRBD1 | TRBV5-4
TGCAGCGTTGAGGGGCGCAGGTACGAGCAGTACTTC | CSVEGRRYEQYF | few | TRBJ2-7 | - | TRBV29-1
TGCAGCGTTGGGGCGGACAGCTCCTACGAGCAGTACTTC | CSVGADSSYEQYF | few | TRBJ2-7 | - | TRBV29-1
TGTGCCTGGAGTAGGAAATACAGGGAAGGGGGGAATCAGCCCCAGCATTTT | CAWSRKYREGGNQPQHF | - | TRBJ1-5 | - | TRBV30
TGTGCCAGCAGTTTACTGGGACAAGAGACCCAGTACTTC | CASSLLGQETQYF | - | TRBJ2-5 | - | TRBV27
TGCGCCAGCAGCCAAGATCTGGGGGCGGAGGGAGGGCAGCCCCAGCATTTT | CASSQDLGAEGGQPQHF | - | TRBJ1-5 | - | TRBV4-1
TGTGCCAGCAGCCCCGAGGGGTTGACACAGACCCAGTACTTC | CASSPEGLTQTQYF | - | TRBJ2-5 | - | TRBV5-4
TGTGCCAGCAGCTTTGGGCAGGGCAACATTCAGTACTTC | CASSFGQGNIQYF | - | TRBJ2-4 | - | TRBV13
TGTGCCACCCAGGTCGACTCCACCGAGCAGTACTTC | CATQVDSTEQYF | - | TRBJ2-7 | - | TRBV7-9
TGCGCCAGCAGCTTGGAGTTAGCGGGGGGCCCGCAAGAGACCCAGTACTTC | CASSLELAGGPQETQYF | - | TRBJ2-5 | TRBD2 | TRBV5-1
TGTGCCAGCAGTGAGGGGGTCAGGAATCAGCCCCAGCATTTT | CASSEGVRNQPQHF | - | TRBJ1-5 | - | TRBV2
TGTGCCAGCAGTGACGGGACAGCGTCAGATACGCAGTATTTT | CASSDGTASDTQYF | - | TRBJ2-3 | TRBD1 | TRBV6-4
TGTGCCAGCAGGGGAGGAGCCCACTATGGCTACACCTTC | CASRGGAHYGYTF | - | TRBJ1-2 | - | TRBV7-2
TGTGCCAGCAGCCAAATCTCCGGAGGGGCTGCTTTCTTT | CASSQISGGAAFF | - | TRBJ1-1 | - | TRBV14
TGCGCCAGCAGCTTGGAAGCTGGGGGGGCCAACGTCCTGACTTTC | CASSLEAGGANVLTF | few | TRBJ2-6 | - | TRBV5-1
TGTGCCAGCAGTCAAGAGACGGAATTCCAAGAGACCCAGTACTTC | CASSQETEFQETQYF | - | TRBJ2-5 | - | TRBV4-2
TGTGCCAGCAGCCAAGCCGGGACAGGGCCTGAGCAGTTCTTC | CASSQAGTGPEQFF | - | TRBJ2-1 | TRBD1 | TRBV4-2
TGTGCCAGCAGATACAGGGGATCCTATGGCTACACCTTC | CASRYRGSYGYTF | - | TRBJ1-2 | TRBD1 | TRBV28
TGTGCCAGCAGCCTAAGAACGCGGCCCCAAGAGACCCAGTACTTC | CASSLRTRPQETQYF | - | TRBJ2-5 | - | TRBV7-8
TGTGCCAGCAGCTCCCGGGGACTAGCGGGGGACCACACAGATACGCAGTATTTT | CASSSRGLAGDHTDTQYF | - | TRBJ2-3 | TRBD2 | TRBV5-4
TGTGCCAGCAGCTCATCCGAGACTAGCGGAAAGTTCTTC | CASSSSETSGKFF | - | TRBJ2-1 | TRBD2 | TRBV13
TGCAGCGTCTCCGGGACAGACTCCTACGAGCAGTACTTC | CSVSGTDSYEQYF | few | TRBJ2-7 | TRBD1 | TRBV29-1
TGTGCCAGCAGTTACCCGAAAGGGATTTCGGGAGAGCAGTACTTC | CASSYPKGISGEQYF | - | TRBJ2-7 | - | TRBV28
TGTGCTAGTGGTGCTACAGGGGATAGCAATCAGCCCCAGCATTTT | CASGATGDSNQPQHF | - | TRBJ1-5 | TRBD1 | TRBV12-5
TGCGCCAGCAGCTTGAATCCAGCGGGGTCGCAAGAGACCCAGTACTTC | CASSLNPAGSQETQYF | - | TRBJ2-5 | TRBD2 | TRBV5-1
TGTGCCAGCAGCTTACTAGCGGGGGCTTCTTACAATGAGCAGTTCTTC | CASSLLAGASYNEQFF | - | TRBJ2-1 | TRBD2 | TRBV7-3
TGTGCCAGCAGCCTGGACAGCGCATCCATGAACACTGAAGCTTTCTTT | CASSLDSASMNTEAFF | - | TRBJ1-1 | - | TRBV7-2
TGTGCCAGCAGCTTAGGAGGAATGGTTTACGAGCAGTACTTC | CASSLGGMVYEQYF | - | TRBJ2-7 | - | TRBV7-6
TGTGCCAGCAGAGACAGGGGTGAAAACACCATATATTTT | CASRDRGENTIYF | - | TRBJ1-3 | TRBD1 | TRBV6-5